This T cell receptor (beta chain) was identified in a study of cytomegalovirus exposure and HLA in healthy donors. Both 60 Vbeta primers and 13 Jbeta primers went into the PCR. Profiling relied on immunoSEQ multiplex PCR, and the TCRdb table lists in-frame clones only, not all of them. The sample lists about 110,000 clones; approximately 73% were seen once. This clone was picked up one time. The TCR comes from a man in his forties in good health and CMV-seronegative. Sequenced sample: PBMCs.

CDR3 protein: CSVGTTANTEAFF. The CDR3 DNA reads as TGCAGCGTGGGGACAACTGCGAACACTGAAGCTTTCTTT. V and J are TRBV29-1 and TRBJ1-1; weak D call: TRBD1 (6 bases). The CDR3 sequence is 13 residues long. V was cut by 6 bases and J by 1 base, with 12 bases left in between. The germline CDR1 and CDR2 sequences are SQVTM and ANQGSEA.